A single sample gave rise to the 5 T cell receptor beta chains below, sequenced in a study of blood T cell repertoires in COVID-19. Sequencing was performed with immunoSEQ multiplex PCR; in TCRdb, only in-frame clones are kept and a portion is missing. The sample includes about 180,000 clones, 75% to 90% of them seen just once. The sample consisted of PBMCs or T cells enriched from blood (not recorded which). Receptors originate from a man aged 35-49 years who had recovered from COVID-19.

This clone was detected a few times. The rearrangement uses TRBV5-4 and TRBJ1-1; tentatively, D is TRBD1 (6 bases). In germline, CDR1 is SGHNT, CDR2 YYREEE (reference sequence). This CDR3 has 14 amino acids. V was clipped by 7 bases and J by 4 bases, with 17 bases between them. The CDR3 bases are TGTGCCAGCGGTCTTCAGGGGAGTGCCACTGAAGCTTTCTTT. Translation: CASGLQGSATEAFF.

The rearrangement joins TRBV6-5 to TRBJ2-1; unclear D gene. V was clipped by 5 bases and J by 8 bases, with 10 bases between them. The CDR3 spans 12 residues. From germline, CDR1 is MNHEY and CDR2 SVGAGI. CDR3 in amino acids: CASSLVADEQFF. CDR3 coding DNA: TGTGCCAGCAGTCTAGTTGCGGATGAGCAGTTCTTC.

The genes are TRBV5-1 and TRBJ1-1; D is undetermined. V was clipped by 0 bases and J by 0 bases, with 6 bases between them. Germline lookup yields CDR1 SGHRS and CDR2 YFSETQ. CDR3 length: 14 residues. CDR3 DNA sequence: TGCGCCAGCAGCTTGGCCTTTATGAACACTGAAGCTTTCTTT. Encoded protein: CASSLAFMNTEAFF.

The V call is TRBV11-2, the J call TRBJ2-1; 13 bases agree with TRBD2. V was clipped by 2 bases and J by 5 bases; unmatched bases: 9. CDR3 length equals 18 residues. Germline assignment: CDR1 SGHAT and CDR2 FQNNGV. The CDR3: CASSLHSTSGRVNNEQFF. The DNA for the CDR3 is TGTGCCAGCAGCTTACACTCTACTAGCGGGAGGGTAAACAATGAGCAGTTCTTC.

V is TRBV19 and J is TRBJ1-2; 9 positions match TRBD1. From germline, CDR1 is LNHDA and CDR2 SQIVND (reference sequence). With 9 bases clipped from V and 4 bases from J, the junction kept 9 bases outside the gene matches. The CDR3 spans 14 residues. The CDR3 sequence is CASALQGAFYGYTF. For the CDR3, the DNA is TGTGCCAGCGCCTTACAGGGGGCGTTCTATGGCTACACCTTC.